Described below is a single T cell receptor (beta chain) sequence and its context. Method: immunoSEQ multiplex PCR; TCRdb's copy keeps in-frame clones and lacks some. The sample has tens of thousands of clones, approximately 91% seen once. This specimen comes from a study of blood T cell repertoires in COVID-19. V was pared by 4 bases and J by 4 bases, with 15 bases between. The CDR3 sequence is 15 residues long. The germline V gene has CDR1 SGHRS and CDR2 YFSETQ. The specimen was peripheral blood. The clonotype comes from a human donor in a cohort sampled during active COVID-19. The rearrangement joins TRBV5-1 to TRBJ2-1; D not certain. DNA of the CDR3: TGCGCCAGCAGCCTAAAGCGACGGGTATACAATGAGCAGTTCTTC. Its protein product is CASSLKRRVYNEQFF. The entire variable domain, with the rest obtained from reference TRBV5-1 and TRBJ2-1, is as follows: KAGVTQTPRYLIKTRGQQVTLSCSPISGHRSVSWYQQTPGQGLQFLFEYFSETQRNKGNFPGRFSGRQFSNSRSEMNVSTLELGDSALYLCASSLKRRVYNEQFFGPGTRLTVL.